Each of the 9 T cell receptor beta chains below was sequenced from the same sample in a study of B cell selection in AIRE deficiency. TCRdb's copy holds only in-frame clones and misses some; the assay was immunoSEQ multiplex PCR. The sample lists about 23,000 clones; roughly 97% were seen once. Sorting defined conventional CD4 T cells as CD4+CD127+. Sequencing was done on a sample of conventional CD4+ T cells sorted from PBMCs. These TCRs come from a human donor with AIRE deficiency.

The gene calls are TRBV18 and TRBJ2-3; D may be TRBD1 (6 bases). CDR1 and CDR2 from the germline V gene are KGHSH and LQKENI. The V and J ends lost 6 bases and 2 bases respectively, with 15 bases between them. The CDR3 covers 15 residues. The CDR3 loop is CASSRDRSPTDTQYF. CDR3 bases: TGTGCCAGCTCCCGCGACAGGTCTCCCACAGATACGCAGTATTTT.

This chain connects TRBV25-1 to TRBJ1-4; 9 nucleotides align to TRBD1. Germline CDR1 MGHDK, CDR2 SYGVNS. The CDR3 consists of 15 residues. The J segment lost 8 bases and the V segment lost 6 bases, leaving 10 bases of the junction unmatched. The CDR3 spells CASSLLGTGSEKLFF. DNA for the CDR3: TGTGCCAGCAGCCTACTCGGGACAGGGAGCGAAAAACTGTTTTTT.

This chain connects TRBV19 to TRBJ2-1; weak D call: TRBD1 (6 bases). The CDR3 length is 14 residues. CDR1 is LNHDA, CDR2 SQIVND, per germline (reference sequence). Trimming cost V 8 bases and J 1 base, with 12 bases left between them. CDR3 coding DNA: TGTGCCAGTGCGCGAGGGGGTTCCTACAATGAGCAGTTCTTC. It translates to CASARGGSYNEQFF. The full variable domain, with the rest looked up from reference TRBV19 and TRBJ2-1, is DGGITQSPKYLFRKEGQNVTLSCEQNLNHDAMYWYRQDPGQGLRLIYYSQIVNDFQKGDIAEGYSVSREKKESFPLTVTSAQKNPTAFYLCASARGGSYNEQFFGPGTRLTVL.

V and J are TRBV14 and TRBJ2-4; the D gene is possibly TRBD2 (5 bases). The CDR3 covers 16 residues. V lost 1 base and J 1 base, leaving 11 bases between the germline ends. Germline CDR1 is SGHDN and CDR2 is FVKESK. Here the CDR3 DNA reads TGTGCCAGCAGCCAAGCTCTCTCGGGGGCCAAAAACATTCAGTACTTC. It codes for CASSQALSGAKNIQYF.

The chain recombines TRBV28 with TRBJ1-2; a possible D gene is TRBD1 (5 bases). The V gene lost 7 bases and the J gene lost 0 bases, with 12 bases spanning the gap. Germline V lookup: CDR1 MDHEN, CDR2 SYDVKM. The CDR3 sequence is 14 residues long. CDR3 region: CASKKGSTNYGYTF. CDR3 DNA sequence: TGTGCCAGCAAAAAGGGGAGCACTAACTATGGCTACACCTTC.

The CDR3 is CSVGQPNQPQHF. As DNA, the CDR3 is TGCAGCGTTGGACAGCCTAATCAGCCCCAGCATTTT. This chain links TRBV29-1 with TRBJ1-5, with D perhaps TRBD1 (5 bases). Germline CDR1 and CDR2: SQVTM and ANQGSEA. V was clipped by 4 bases and J by 4 bases, with 8 bases between them. CDR3 length: 12 amino acids.

The chain uses TRBV7-9 and TRBJ2-7, with D unclear. Trimming pared 5 bases from V and 6 bases from J, leaving 14 bases between. CDR3 length: 13 residues. Germline CDR1 SEHNR, CDR2 FQNEAQ (reference sequence). CDR3 coding DNA: TGTGCCAGCAGCCCCCGTAGCCCCGGCGAGCAGTACTTC. This encodes CASSPRSPGEQYF.

This chain links TRBV29-1 with TRBJ1-6; possible D gene TRBD1, 6 bases. This CDR3 region has 13 residues. The V end lost 6 bases, the J end lost 7 bases, and 13 bases lay between the germline ends. Germline V CDR1 and CDR2: SQVTM, ANQGSEA. The CDR3 reads CSVADRLNSPLHF. Written as DNA, the CDR3 is TGCAGCGTCGCGGACAGATTAAATTCACCCCTCCACTTT.

The chain joins TRBV7-9 to TRBJ2-3, with no clear D. The length of the CDR3 is 12 residues. Germline loops: CDR1 SEHNR, CDR2 FQNEAQ (reference sequence). V lost 5 bases and J 2 bases, leaving 5 bases between the germline ends. The CDR3 coding sequence is TGTGCCAGCAGCAAGTCCACAGATACGCAGTATTTT. Its translation: CASSKSTDTQYF.